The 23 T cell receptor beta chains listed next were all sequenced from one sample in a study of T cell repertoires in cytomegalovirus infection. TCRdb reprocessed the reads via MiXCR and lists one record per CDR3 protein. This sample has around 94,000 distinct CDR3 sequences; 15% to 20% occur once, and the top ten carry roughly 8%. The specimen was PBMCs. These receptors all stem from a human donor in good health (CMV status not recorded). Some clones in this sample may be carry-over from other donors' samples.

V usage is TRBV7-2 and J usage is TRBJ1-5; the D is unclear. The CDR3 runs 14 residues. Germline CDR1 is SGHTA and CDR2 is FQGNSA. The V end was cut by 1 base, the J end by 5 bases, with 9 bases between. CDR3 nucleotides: TGTGCCAGCAGCTTAGATGGAGGGTATCAGCCCCAGCATTTT. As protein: CASSLDGGYQPQHF.

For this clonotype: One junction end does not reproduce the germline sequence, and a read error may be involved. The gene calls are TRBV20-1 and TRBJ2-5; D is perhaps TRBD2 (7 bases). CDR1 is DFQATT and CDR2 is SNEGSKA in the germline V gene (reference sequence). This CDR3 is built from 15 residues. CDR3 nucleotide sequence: TGCGGTGCCCGACCCCCGGGGGGCAAAGAAGAGACCCAGTACTTC. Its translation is CGARPPGGKEETQYF.

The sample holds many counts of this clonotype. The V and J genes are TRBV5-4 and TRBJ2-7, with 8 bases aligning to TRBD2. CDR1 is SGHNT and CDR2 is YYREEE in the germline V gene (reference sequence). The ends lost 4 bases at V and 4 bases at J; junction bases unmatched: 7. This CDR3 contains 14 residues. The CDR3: CASSQSSGTYEQYF. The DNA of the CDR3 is TGTGCCAGCAGCCAGAGTAGCGGGACATACGAGCAGTACTTC.

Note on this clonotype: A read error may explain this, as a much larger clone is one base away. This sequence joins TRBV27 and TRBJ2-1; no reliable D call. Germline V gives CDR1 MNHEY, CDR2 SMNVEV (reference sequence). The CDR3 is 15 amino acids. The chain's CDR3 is CVSTRSAAPTNEQFF. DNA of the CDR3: TGTGTCAGCACAAGGTCGGCAGCTCCTACCAATGAGCAGTTCTTC.

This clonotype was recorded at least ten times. The CDR3 DNA reads TGTGCCATCAGTGAGTCTCGGGAAACCTCCTACGAGCAGTACTTC. This sequence encodes CAISESRETSYEQYF. The rearrangement uses TRBV10-3 and TRBJ2-7; D may be TRBD2 (5 bases). CDR1 and CDR2 (germline): ENHRY, SYGVKD. V shed 0 bases and J shed 0 bases, with 9 bases lying between them. The CDR3 length is 15 residues.

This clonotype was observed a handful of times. The CDR3 DNA is TGCGCCAGCAGCTTGGATGCGGGTATAGGCACTGAAGCTTTCTTT. Protein: CASSLDAGIGTEAFF. This sequence joins TRBV5-1 and TRBJ1-1, with D unresolved. CDR1 is SGHRS, CDR2 YFSETQ, per germline. CDR3 length: 15 amino acids. V lost 0 bases and J lost 4, with 13 bases in between. Full variable domain (remainder filled in from reference TRBV5-1 and TRBJ1-1): KAGVTQTPRYLIKTRGQQVTLSCSPISGHRSVSWYQQTPGQGLQFLFEYFSETQRNKGNFPGRFSGRQFSNSRSEMNVSTLELGDSALYLCASSLDAGIGTEAFFGQGTRLTVV.

CDR3 sequence: CASSRDGFGYNEQFF. CDR3 DNA: TGTGCCAGTAGTCGCGACGGGTTCGGCTACAATGAGCAGTTCTTC. This rearrangement joins TRBV19 to TRBJ2-1; D gene uncertain. There are 15 residues in the CDR3. CDR1 is LNHDA and CDR2 is SQIVND in the germline V gene (reference sequence). V was trimmed by 5 bases and J by 3 bases, leaving 14 bases between them.

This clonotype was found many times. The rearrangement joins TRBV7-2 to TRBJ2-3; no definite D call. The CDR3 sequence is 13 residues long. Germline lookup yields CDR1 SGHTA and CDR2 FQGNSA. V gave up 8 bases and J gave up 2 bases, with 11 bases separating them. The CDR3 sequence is CASRDPYTDTQYF. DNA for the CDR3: TGTGCCAGCCGAGATCCTTACACAGATACGCAGTATTTT.

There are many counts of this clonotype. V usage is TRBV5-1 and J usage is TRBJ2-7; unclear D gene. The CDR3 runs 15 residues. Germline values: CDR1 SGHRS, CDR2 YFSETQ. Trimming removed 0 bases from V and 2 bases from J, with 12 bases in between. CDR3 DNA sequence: TGCGCCAGCAGCTTGGAGATCGGCCCCACCTACGAGCAGTACTTC. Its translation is CASSLEIGPTYEQYF.

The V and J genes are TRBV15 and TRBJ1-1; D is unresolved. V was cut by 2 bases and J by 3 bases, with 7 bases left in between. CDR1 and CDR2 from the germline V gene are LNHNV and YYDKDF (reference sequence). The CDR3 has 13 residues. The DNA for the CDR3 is TGTGCCACCAGCAGAAAGGAGGACACTGAAGCTTTCTTT. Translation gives CATSRKEDTEAFF.

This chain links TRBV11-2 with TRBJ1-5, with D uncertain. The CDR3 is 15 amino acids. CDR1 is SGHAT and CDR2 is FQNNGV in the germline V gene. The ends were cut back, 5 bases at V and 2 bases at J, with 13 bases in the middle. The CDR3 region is CASSQNGFGNQPQHF. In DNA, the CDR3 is TGTGCCAGCAGCCAGAACGGGTTCGGCAATCAGCCCCAGCATTTT.

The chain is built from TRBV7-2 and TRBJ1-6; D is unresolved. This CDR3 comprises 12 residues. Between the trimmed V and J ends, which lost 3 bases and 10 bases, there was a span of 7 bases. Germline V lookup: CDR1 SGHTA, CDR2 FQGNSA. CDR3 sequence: CASSLTRSPLHF. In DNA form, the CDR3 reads TGTGCCAGCAGCTTGACCAGGTCACCCCTCCACTTT.

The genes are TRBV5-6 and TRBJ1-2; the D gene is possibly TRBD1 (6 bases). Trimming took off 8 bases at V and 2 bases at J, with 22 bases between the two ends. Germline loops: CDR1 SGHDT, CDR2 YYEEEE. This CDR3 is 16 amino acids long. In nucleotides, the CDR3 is TGTGCCAGTTTTCGGGAGCAGGGGACTTCCAACTATGGCTACACCTTC. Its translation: CASFREQGTSNYGYTF. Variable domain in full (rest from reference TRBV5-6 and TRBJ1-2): DAGVTQSPTHLIKTRGQQVTLRCSPKSGHDTVSWYQQALGQGPQFIFQYYEEEERQRGNFPDRFSGHQFPNYSSELNVNALLLGDSALYLCASFREQGTSNYGYTFGSGTRLTVV.

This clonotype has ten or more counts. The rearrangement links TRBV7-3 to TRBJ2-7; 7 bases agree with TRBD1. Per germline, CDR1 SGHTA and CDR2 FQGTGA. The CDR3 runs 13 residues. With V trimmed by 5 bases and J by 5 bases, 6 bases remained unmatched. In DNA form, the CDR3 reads TGTGCCAGCAGCATGAGACAGGGTAACGAGCAGTACTTC. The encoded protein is CASSMRQGNEQYF.

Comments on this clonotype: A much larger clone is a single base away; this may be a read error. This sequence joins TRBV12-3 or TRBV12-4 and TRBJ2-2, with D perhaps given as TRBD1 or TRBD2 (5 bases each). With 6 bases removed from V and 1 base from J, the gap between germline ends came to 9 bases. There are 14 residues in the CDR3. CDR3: CASSWDVNTGELFF. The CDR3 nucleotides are TGTGCCAGCAGCTGGGACGTGAACACCGGGGAGCTGTTTTTT.

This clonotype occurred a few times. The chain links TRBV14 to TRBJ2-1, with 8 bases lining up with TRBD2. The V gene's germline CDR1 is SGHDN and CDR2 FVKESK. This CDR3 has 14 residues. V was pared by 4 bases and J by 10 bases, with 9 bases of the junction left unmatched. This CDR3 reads CASSPIAGSREQFF. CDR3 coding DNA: TGTGCCAGCAGCCCCATAGCGGGGAGTAGGGAGCAGTTCTTC.

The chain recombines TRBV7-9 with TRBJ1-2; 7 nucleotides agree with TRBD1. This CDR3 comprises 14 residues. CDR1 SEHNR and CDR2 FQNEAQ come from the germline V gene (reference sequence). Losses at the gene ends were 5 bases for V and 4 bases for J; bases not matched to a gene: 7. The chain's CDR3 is CASSPRDSPYGYTF. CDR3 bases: TGTGCCAGCAGCCCCCGGGACAGCCCCTATGGCTACACCTTC.

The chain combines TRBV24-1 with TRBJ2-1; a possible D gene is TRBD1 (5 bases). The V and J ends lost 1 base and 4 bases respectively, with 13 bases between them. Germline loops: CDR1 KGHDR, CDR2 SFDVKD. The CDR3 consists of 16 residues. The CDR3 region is CATSDFNRTTYNEQFF. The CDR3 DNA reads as TGTGCCACCAGTGATTTTAACCGGACAACTTACAATGAGCAGTTCTTC.

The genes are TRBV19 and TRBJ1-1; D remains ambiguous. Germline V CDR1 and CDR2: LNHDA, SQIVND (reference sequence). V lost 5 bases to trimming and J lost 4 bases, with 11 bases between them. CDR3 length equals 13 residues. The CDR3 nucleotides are TGTGCCAGTAGTTCCGACACCCGCACTGAAGCTTTCTTT. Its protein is CASSSDTRTEAFF.

This CDR3 is CAIGWSSGNTIYF. The CDR3 coding sequence is TGTGCCATCGGATGGAGTTCTGGAAACACCATATATTTT. The rearrangement links TRBV10-3 to TRBJ1-3; D not certain. V shed 8 bases and J shed 1 base, with 9 bases lying between them. Germline assignment: CDR1 ENHRY and CDR2 SYGVKD. This CDR3 has 13 residues.

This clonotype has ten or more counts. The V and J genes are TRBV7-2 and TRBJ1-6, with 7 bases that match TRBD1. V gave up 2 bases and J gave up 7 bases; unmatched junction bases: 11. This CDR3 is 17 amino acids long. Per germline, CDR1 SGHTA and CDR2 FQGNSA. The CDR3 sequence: CASSLRIDRALNSPLHF. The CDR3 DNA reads TGTGCCAGCAGCTTAAGAATCGACAGGGCTCTCAATTCACCCCTCCACTTT.

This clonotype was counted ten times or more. The CDR3 spells CASSLDIGRIFEAFF. The CDR3 coding sequence is TGTGCCAGCAGCTTAGATATAGGACGGATTTTTGAAGCTTTCTTT. The chain joins TRBV7-2 to TRBJ1-1; no firm D call. The germline gives CDR1 SGHTA, CDR2 FQGNSA. V lost 1 base, J lost 7 bases, and 16 bases lay in between. The CDR3 is made up of 15 amino acids.

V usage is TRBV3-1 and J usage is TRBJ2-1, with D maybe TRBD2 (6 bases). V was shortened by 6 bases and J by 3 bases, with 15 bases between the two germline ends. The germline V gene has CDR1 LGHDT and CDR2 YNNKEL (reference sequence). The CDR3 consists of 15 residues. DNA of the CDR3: TGTGCCAGCAGGGGGGGAAGGGGCTTCTACAATGAGCAGTTCTTC. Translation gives CASRGGRGFYNEQFF.